The 21 T cell receptor beta chains below were found in one sample sequenced in a study of blood T cell repertoires in COVID-19. The table came from immunoSEQ multiplex PCR; TCRdb's copy has only in-frame clones and leaves some out. Found here are 310,000 or so clones, over 75% of them singletons; the top ten hold approximately 9.4%. The sequencing input was PBMCs or T cells enriched from blood (not recorded which). All receptors come from a woman between 35 and 50 years old who had recovered from COVID-19.

The V gene is TRBV15, the J gene TRBJ2-3, with TRBD2 matching over 7 bases. The CDR3 length is 14 residues. V lost 5 bases and J lost 2; bases outside the gene matches: 4. CDR1 and CDR2 from the germline V gene are LNHNV and YYDKDF (reference sequence). The CDR3 DNA reads as TGTGCCACCAGCCAGGGAGGGGTCACAGATACGCAGTATTTT. It translates to CATSQGGVTDTQYF.

The chain links TRBV2 to TRBJ2-1; the match to TRBD2 covers 11 bases. J lost 0 bases, V lost 5 bases, and 12 bases had no gene match. This CDR3 is 19 amino acids long. CDR1 SNHLY and CDR2 FYNNEI come from the germline V gene. The CDR3 DNA reads TGTGCCAGCAGTAAGGGGGCTAGCGGGAGGATGAGCTCCTACAATGAGCAGTTCTTC. This gives the protein CASSKGASGRMSSYNEQFF. Combining the CDR3 with reference TRBV2 and TRBJ2-1 gives the whole variable domain EPEVTQTPSHQVTQMGQEVILRCVPISNHLYFYWYRQILGQKVEFLVSFYNNEISEKSEIFDDQFSVERPDGSNFTLKIRSTKLEDSAMYFCASSKGASGRMSSYNEQFFGPGTRLTVL.

A single count supports this clone. This chain joins TRBV4-3 and TRBJ1-2; 7 nucleotides align to TRBD1. The CDR3 has 14 residues. In germline, CDR1 is LGHNA, CDR2 YSLEER. The trim removed 2 bases at V and 6 bases at J, leaving 6 bases unmatched. CDR3 loop: CASSQTRTGDGYTF. The CDR3 DNA is TGCGCCAGCAGCCAAACCAGGACAGGCGATGGCTACACCTTC.

The chain employs TRBV30 and TRBJ2-7; TRBD1 aligns across 7 bases. After removal of 3 bases from V and 1 base from J, the junction contained 6 bases not matched to a gene. The CDR3 is 14 amino acids. Germline-derived CDR1 and CDR2 are GTSNPN and SVGIG (reference sequence). The CDR3 sequence: CAWRSRGKSYEQYF. CDR3 DNA: TGTGCCTGGAGATCCAGGGGGAAATCCTACGAGCAGTACTTC.

V and J are TRBV21-1 and TRBJ2-3; the table's D call, TRBD2, was not checked against the DNA. TRBV21-1 is reported as a pseudogene. CDR3 length: 19 residues. The CDR3 nucleotides are TGTGCCAGCAGCACCGAAACTAGCGGGAGGGGAAGAGGCACAGATACGCAGTATTTT. This sequence encodes CASSTETSGRGRGTDTQYF.

This chain joins TRBV4-3 and TRBJ2-3; 11 nucleotides line up with TRBD2. V shed 4 bases and J 4 bases; nucleotides not matched to a gene: 10. This CDR3 has 17 residues. CDR1 is LGHNA and CDR2 is YSLEER in the germline V gene. CDR3 DNA sequence: TGCGCCAGCAGCCCTTCCCGGACTAGCGGGTCAGCAGATACGCAGTATTTT. This sequence encodes CASSPSRTSGSADTQYF.

This clone was detected once. The J gene is TRBJ1-4, the V gene TRBV5-8; D gene ambiguous. V was cut by 0 bases and J by 8 bases, with 11 bases left in between. This CDR3 contains 14 residues. CDR1 is SGHTS, CDR2 YDEGEE, per germline. CDR3 nucleotides: TGTGCCAGCAGCTTGGATCCGGAGACCGAAAAACTGTTTTTT. Amino acids: CASSLDPETEKLFF.

Here the CDR3 reads CSALGEYSLHGYTF. Written as DNA, the CDR3 is TGCAGCGCCCTTGGGGAGTACTCCCTTCACGGCTACACCTTC. This chain uses TRBV29-1 with TRBJ1-2; the D is unclear. Deletions cut 7 bases from V and 8 bases from J, with 23 bases between. The CDR3 length is 14 residues. Germline values: CDR1 SQVTM, CDR2 ANQGSEA.

CDR3 sequence: CASSDRGANSPLHF. The CDR3 bases are TGTGCCAGCAGTGACAGGGGCGCTAATTCACCCCTCCACTTT. The chain uses TRBV6-1 and TRBJ1-6, with D maybe TRBD1 (6 bases). Looked up from germline, CDR1 is MNHNS and CDR2 is SASEGT. Trimming took off 3 bases at V and 6 bases at J, with 9 bases between the two ends. CDR3 length: 14 amino acids.

The rearrangement links TRBV27 to TRBJ2-2; D is undetermined. Germline CDR1 and CDR2: MNHEY and SMNVEV (reference sequence). The CDR3 has 14 residues. V lost 2 bases and J 6 bases, leaving 10 bases between the germline ends. The CDR3 nucleotides are TGTGCCAGCAGTTTAGGCATCCGTCCCGGGGAGCTGTTTTTT. Residues: CASSLGIRPGELFF.

In the case of this clone: One junction end does not reproduce the germline sequence, and a read error may be involved. This chain links TRBV29-1 with TRBJ2-1; 8 bases agree with TRBD1. The germline CDR1 and CDR2 sequences are SQVTM and ANQGSEA. The CDR3 runs to 13 residues. In nucleotides, the CDR3 is TGCAGCGTTAAACAGGGGGTCTACAGTGAGCAGTTCTTC. Encoded protein: CSVKQGVYSEQFF.

The J gene is TRBJ2-1, the V gene TRBV27, with 11 positions matching TRBD1. The germline gives CDR1 MNHEY, CDR2 SMNVEV (reference sequence). With 10 bases clipped from V and 7 bases from J, the junction kept 6 bases outside the gene matches. This CDR3 is built from 13 residues. The CDR3 nucleotides read TGTGCCACGCGGGACAGGGGGAGGAATGAGCAGTTCTTC. It codes for CATRDRGRNEQFF.

V and J are TRBV2 and TRBJ2-7, with 8 bases identical to TRBD2. The V and J ends lost 4 bases and 3 bases, in that order; junction bases with no gene match: 5. There are 14 residues in the CDR3. Germline V lookup: CDR1 SNHLY, CDR2 FYNNEI. CDR3 coding DNA: TGTGCCAGCAGTGCGGGCCTAGCGGGCTACGAGCAGTACTTC. It translates to CASSAGLAGYEQYF.

The CDR3 DNA reads as TGTGCCAGCAGTTCCCATTTGAGGGTCCCTGAAGCTTTCTTT. As protein: CASSSHLRVPEAFF. J is TRBJ1-1 and V is TRBV28, with no clear D. The CDR3 extends over 14 amino acids. V gave up 4 bases and J gave up 6 bases, with 15 bases separating them. CDR1 is MDHEN and CDR2 is SYDVKM in the germline V gene.

The chain couples TRBV24-1 to TRBJ2-2, with D perhaps matching TRBD1 (5 bases). The CDR3 has 16 amino acids. Trimming took 4 bases from V and 0 from J, leaving 11 bases between them. Germline-derived CDR1 and CDR2 are KGHDR and SFDVKD. CDR3 DNA sequence: TGTGCCACCAGTGAGAACAGGCGAACGAACACCGGGGAGCTGTTTTTT. Translated, it gives CATSENRRTNTGELFF.

This CDR3 is CASSRGQAGTQETQYF. The CDR3 DNA is TGTGCCAGCAGCAGGGGACAGGCGGGAACACAAGAGACCCAGTACTTC. The chain employs TRBV5-4 and TRBJ2-5, with 8 bases matching TRBD1. Germline trimming cut 4 bases from V and 2 bases from J; bases unmatched to any gene: 10. This CDR3 has 16 amino acids. The germline V gene encodes CDR1 SGHNT and CDR2 YYREEE (reference sequence).

This rearrangement joins TRBV4-3 to TRBJ2-7; weak D call: TRBD1 (6 bases). V dropped 0 bases and J dropped 2 bases, with 14 bases sitting between them. The germline gives CDR1 LGHNA, CDR2 YSLEER. The CDR3 length is 16 residues. The CDR3 DNA sequence: TGCGCCAGCAGCCAAGAATACAGGGACCCCCCCTACGAGCAGTACTTC. This encodes CASSQEYRDPPYEQYF.

The chain carries TRBV29-1 and TRBJ2-1; 7 bases map to TRBD2. The CDR3 covers 12 residues. V shed 2 bases, J shed 6 bases, and the junction held 1 base outside the gene matches. Germline values: CDR1 SQVTM, CDR2 ANQGSEA. CDR3 amino acids: CSVEWGGNEQFF. The CDR3, as DNA: TGCAGCGTTGAATGGGGGGGCAATGAGCAGTTCTTC.

This chain links TRBV28 with TRBJ1-6; D is uncertain. The CDR3 runs 16 residues. Trimming took 4 bases from V and 4 from J, leaving 14 bases between them. Looked up from germline, CDR1 is MDHEN and CDR2 is SYDVKM. The CDR3 reads CASSSTTGFYNSPLHF. The CDR3 DNA reads TGTGCCAGCAGTTCCACTACTGGGTTTTATAATTCACCCCTCCACTTT.

J is TRBJ2-6 and V is TRBV7-3; D unresolved. In germline, CDR1 is SGHTA, CDR2 FQGTGA. Trimming took 3 bases from V and 0 from J, leaving 12 bases between them. The CDR3 has 17 residues. CDR3 in amino acids: CASSFPLGHSGANVLTF. Written as DNA, the CDR3 is TGTGCCAGCAGCTTCCCCCTGGGCCACTCTGGGGCCAACGTCCTGACTTTC.

This clone occurred a few times. This sequence joins TRBV24-1 and TRBJ1-1, with no clear D. The CDR3 is 14 residues long. Germline values: CDR1 KGHDR, CDR2 SFDVKD. V was pared by 1 base and J by 1 base, with 6 bases between. The CDR3 is CATSDFEQNTEAFF. The CDR3 DNA reads as TGTGCCACCAGTGATTTCGAGCAGAACACTGAAGCTTTCTTT.